The clone carrying this TCR beta chain was recorded a few times. Its specificity is unknown. The V end lost 0 bases, the J end lost 9 bases, and 12 bases lay between the germline ends. From germline, CDR1 is ENHRY and CDR2 SYGVKD. The CDR3 runs to 15 residues. The data were taken from a study of cytomegalovirus exposure and HLA in healthy donors. A multiplex PCR was run with 60 Vbeta primers and 13 Jbeta primers. The repertoire was sequenced with immunoSEQ multiplex PCR; TCRdb's copy has only in-frame clones and lacks some. The table lists 95,000 to 150,000 clones, about 82% of them singletons, with about 1.8% in the top ten. The study, taken as a whole, reports: The study labeled fewer than 200 TCR beta chains cytomegalovirus-associated.

The clonotype originates from a man aged 50 or older in good health and CMV-seronegative. The chain uses TRBV10-3 and TRBJ1-6; D unclear. The material sequenced was PBMCs. CDR3 nucleotide sequence: TGTGCCATCAGTGAGTCGGACGGCCGGGGTTCACCCCTCCACTTT. Translating it yields CAISESDGRGSPLHF.